The T cell receptor beta chain under discussion was sequenced for a study of cytomegalovirus exposure and HLA in healthy donors. Findings and limits, study-wide: Earlier analysis yielded a pattern in which most TCR beta V segments were productive about 90% or about 30% of the time. In a later analysis, 16,951 TCR beta sequences were associated with HLA alleles at 0.05 false discovery rate. Reports indicated that the classifier achieved high specificity and sensitivity in diagnosing cytomegalovirus status. CMV serostatus was the only immune exposure information that was available.

Both 60 Vbeta primers and 13 Jbeta primers went into the PCR. TCRdb keeps only in-frame clones here, not all; method: immunoSEQ multiplex PCR. This sample carries some 39,000 clones, with 3% to 4% going to the ten biggest clones. This CDR3 is 15 amino acids long. The V and J ends lost 2 bases and 5 bases, in that order; junction bases with no gene match: 5. The germline CDR1 and CDR2 sequences are SGHDN and FVKESK. Comment on this clone: The antigen remains unidentified.

Sequenced material: PBMCs. The clonotype comes from a woman in her thirties in good health and CMV-seropositive. The rearrangement uses TRBV14 and TRBJ1-1, with 10 bases matching TRBD1. The CDR3 coding sequence is TGTGCCAGCAGCCAACTGACAGGGGGCCTGACTGAAGCTTTCTTT. It translates to CASSQLTGGLTEAFF.